Listed here are 2 T cell receptor beta chains from one sample, sequenced in a study of T cell repertoires in ileal Crohn's disease. Assay: immunoSEQ multiplex PCR; the TCRdb copy retains only in-frame clones and omits some. This sample has about 17,000 clones, with over 60% found just once. Documented time point: neoterminal ileum biopsy at postoperative endoscopy, about 6 months after surgery. The sample taken for sequencing was ileal tissue. These receptors all come from an adult with Crohn's disease.

The CDR3 is CARVPWVCGAVPGTDTQYF. CDR3 in DNA: TGTGCCAGAGTTCCCTGGGTTTGCGGAGCGGTGCCTGGCACAGATACGCAGTATTTT. The rearrangement joins TRBV5-3 to TRBJ2-3; maybe TRBD2 (5 bases). TRBV5-3 is designated an ORF whose function remains uncertain. Trimming took off 7 bases at V and 1 base at J, with 28 bases between the two ends. The CDR3 loop spans 19 amino acids.

This clone came up once. The genes are TRBV5-1 and TRBJ1-2; perhaps TRBD1 as D (6 bases). Looked up from germline, CDR1 is SGHRS and CDR2 is YFSETQ. The CDR3 has 16 amino acids. V lost 5 bases to trimming and J lost 4 bases, with 21 bases between them. The CDR3 sequence is CASSGVPSRTVYGYTF. In DNA form, the CDR3 reads TGCGCCAGCAGTGGGGTTCCCAGCCGGACAGTCTATGGCTACACCTTC. Supplemented by reference TRBV5-1 and TRBJ1-2, the full variable domain reads KAGVTQTPRYLIKTRGQQVTLSCSPISGHRSVSWYQQTPGQGLQFLFEYFSETQRNKGNFPGRFSGRQFSNSRSEMNVSTLELGDSALYLCASSGVPSRTVYGYTFGSGTRLTVV.